These 30 T cell receptor beta chains were sequenced from one sample in a study of T cells after yellow fever vaccination. MiXCR, applied by TCRdb to the 5' RACE reads, yields one record per CDR3 protein. The sample has a few hundred thousand distinct CDR3 sequences; roughly 9% are singletons. The source material was CD4+ T cells sorted from PBMCs, sampled 5 days after the yellow fever booster vaccination. The receptors shown here come from a man aged 18 to 29 who received the YFV17D yellow fever vaccine.

In this sample, this clonotype turned up many times. The genes are TRBV4-3 and TRBJ1-5; D unresolved. CDR1 and CDR2 from the germline V gene are LGHNA and YSLEER. This CDR3 has 13 amino acids. The V and J ends lost 2 bases and 4 bases respectively, with 6 bases between them. CDR3 bases: TGCGCCAGCAGCCAACGAGGTAATCAGCCCCAGCATTTT. It codes for CASSQRGNQPQHF.

J is TRBJ2-1 and V is TRBV6-5; possibly TRBD1 for D (8 bases). Trimming took off 1 base at V and 6 bases at J, with 19 bases between the two ends. CDR1 and CDR2 from the germline V gene are MNHEY and SVGAGI. This CDR3 is built from 17 residues. The CDR3 here is CASSYWAGGTGGNEQFF. DNA of the CDR3: TGTGCCAGCAGTTACTGGGCCGGGGGGACAGGTGGCAATGAGCAGTTCTTC.

A few counts support this clonotype. This chain uses TRBV20-1 with TRBJ1-5; weak D call: TRBD1 (6 bases). Germline V gene lookup returns CDR1 DFQATT and CDR2 SNEGSKA (reference sequence). The CDR3 is made up of 13 amino acids. Trimming cost V 3 bases and J 11 bases, with 17 bases left between them. The CDR3 reads CSARGASGRSQHF. CDR3 nucleotides: TGCAGTGCTAGGGGGGCCTCAGGGAGGTCCCAGCATTTT.

The rearrangement joins TRBV7-6 to TRBJ1-2, with D possibly being TRBD1 (6 bases). With 4 bases removed from V and 10 bases from J, the gap between germline ends came to 13 bases. Germline-derived CDR1 and CDR2 are SGHVS and FNYEAQ. The CDR3 spans 12 residues. The CDR3 sequence: CASSSYGGHYTF. CDR3 DNA sequence: TGTGCCAGCAGCTCGTATGGGGGACACTACACCTTC.

This clonotype was detected ten times or more. The chain uses TRBV6-2 or TRBV6-3 and TRBJ1-1; D is unresolved. The CDR3 covers 13 residues. The ends were cut back, 2 bases at V and 3 bases at J, with 7 bases in the middle. Germline loops: CDR1 MNHEY, CDR2 SVGEGT. The DNA for the CDR3 is TGTGCCAGCAGTTACGAGGAGGACACTGAAGCTTTCTTT. Encoded protein: CASSYEEDTEAFF.

V and J are TRBV4-3 and TRBJ1-6; D is perhaps TRBD1 (6 bases). The CDR3 has 15 residues. Deletions cut 0 bases from V and 11 bases from J, with 14 bases between. From germline, CDR1 is LGHNA and CDR2 YSLEER. This CDR3 reads CASSQEARGQTPLHF. In DNA form, the CDR3 reads TGCGCCAGCAGCCAAGAAGCGCGGGGGCAGACACCCCTCCACTTT.

This clonotype was detected ten times or more. The chain carries TRBV7-2 and TRBJ1-5, with a weak D call TRBD1 (6 bases). Germline values: CDR1 SGHTA, CDR2 FQGNSA. The V end lost 4 bases, the J end lost 2 bases, and 6 bases lay between the germline ends. CDR3 length equals 13 residues. CDR3 DNA: TGTGCCAGCAGCTACAGGGGCAATCAGCCCCAGCATTTT. Amino acid sequence: CASSYRGNQPQHF.

This clonotype was seen repeatedly, ten times or more. V usage is TRBV4-1 and J usage is TRBJ1-6, with 8 bases lining up with TRBD1. V was clipped by 2 bases and J by 10 bases; unmatched bases: 28. Per germline, CDR1 MGHRA and CDR2 YSYEKL. The CDR3 runs to 22 residues. The CDR3 DNA reads as TGCGCCAGCAGCCAATTACGGCTTTCTTTGGTCGCGGTGGAGACAGGGGCATCACCCCTCCACTTT. It codes for CASSQLRLSLVAVETGASPLHF.

The genes are TRBV5-6 and TRBJ2-5, with 9 bases lining up with TRBD2. The CDR3 sequence is 14 residues long. Germline trimming cut 6 bases from V and 5 bases from J; bases unmatched to any gene: 8. Germline loops: CDR1 SGHDT, CDR2 YYEEEE. This chain's CDR3 is CASKRGAEGETQYF. In DNA form, the CDR3 reads TGTGCCAGCAAGCGGGGGGCGGAAGGGGAGACCCAGTACTTC.

This clonotype has just a few counts. V and J are TRBV7-2 and TRBJ2-7; 7 bases fit TRBD1. J gave up 0 bases and V 5 bases, and 4 bases lay outside the gene matches. The CDR3 contains 14 residues. Germline lookup yields CDR1 SGHTA and CDR2 FQGNSA. The CDR3 reads CASSMGQISYEQYF. CDR3 bases: TGTGCCAGCAGCATGGGACAGATCTCCTACGAGCAGTACTTC. Drawing the rest from reference TRBV7-2 and TRBJ2-7, the complete variable domain is GAGVSQSPSNKVTEKGKDVELRCDPISGHTALYWYRQSLGQGLEFLIYFQGNSAPDKSGLPSDRFSAERTGGSVSTLTIQRTQQEDSAVYLCASSMGQISYEQYFGPGTRLTVT.

The rearrangement uses TRBV6-1 and TRBJ1-2; D gene uncertain. Germline V gene data show CDR1 as MNHNS and CDR2 as SASEGT. V was cut by 2 bases and J by 4 bases, with 14 bases left in between. The length of the CDR3 is 15 residues. In nucleotides, the CDR3 is TGTGCCAGCAGTGAAACCAGGAGTCTGAGCTATGGCTACACCTTC. It is translated as CASSETRSLSYGYTF.

This clonotype was picked up many times. The chain links TRBV27 to TRBJ2-2; 10 bases align to TRBD2. The J segment lost 8 bases and the V segment lost 6 bases, leaving 12 bases of the junction unmatched. The CDR3 runs to 16 residues. Germline lookup yields CDR1 MNHEY and CDR2 SMNVEV (reference sequence). CDR3 region: CASRKIAGGPGGELFF. DNA for the CDR3: TGTGCCAGCAGGAAGATAGCGGGGGGACCCGGTGGGGAGCTGTTTTTT.

Many counts were recorded for this clonotype. This chain uses TRBV5-1 with TRBJ1-4, with 10 bases matching TRBD1. Germline V gene data show CDR1 as SGHRS and CDR2 as YFSETQ. The CDR3 runs to 15 residues. J was trimmed by 2 bases and V by 7 bases; bases with no gene match: 5. In DNA form, the CDR3 reads TGCGCCAGCGGGACAGGGGCCGCGACTAATGAAAAACTGTTTTTT. Its translation is CASGTGAATNEKLFF.

The CDR3 sequence: CSVETGRAFF. The CDR3 DNA reads TGCAGCGTGGAGACAGGGAGAGCTTTCTTT. The chain links TRBV29-1 to TRBJ1-1; 7 nucleotides match TRBD1. V lost 6 bases and J lost 10; bases outside the gene matches: 5. The CDR3 length is 10 residues. Germline V CDR1 and CDR2: SQVTM, ANQGSEA.

The chain employs TRBV6-6 and TRBJ1-6; perhaps TRBD1 as D (6 bases). Trimming removed 6 bases from V and 4 bases from J, with 19 bases in between. The CDR3 has 17 residues. Germline CDR1 and CDR2: MNHNY and SVGAGI (reference sequence). In nucleotides, the CDR3 is TGTGCCAGCAGGGAGACAGGCCGGTTAGCGTATAATTCACCCCTCCACTTT. As protein: CASRETGRLAYNSPLHF.

This clonotype was counted between two and nine times. The chain carries TRBV6-5 and TRBJ2-7, with TRBD1 matching over 7 bases. This CDR3 has 14 residues. Trimming at V came to 6 bases and at J to 0 bases, leaving 5 bases not matched to a gene. Germline CDR1 reads MNHEY; CDR2 reads SVGAGI. This CDR3 reads CASSEGQYSYEQYF. The CDR3 nucleotides read TGTGCCAGCAGCGAGGGACAGTACTCCTACGAGCAGTACTTC.

V usage is TRBV12-3 or TRBV12-4 and J usage is TRBJ1-1; D possibly corresponds to TRBD1 (5 bases). V was pared by 3 bases and J by 1 base, with 12 bases between. The CDR3 runs to 15 residues. As DNA, the CDR3 is TGTGCCAGCAGTTTTCGGCACCAGGGGAACACTGAAGCTTTCTTT. Protein product: CASSFRHQGNTEAFF.

The chain couples TRBV4-3 to TRBJ2-2; D not resolved. The germline gives CDR1 LGHNA, CDR2 YSLEER. The CDR3 has 12 amino acids. Trimming pared 0 bases from V and 7 bases from J, leaving 3 bases between. The CDR3 DNA reads TGCGCCAGCAGCCAAGATTACGGGGAGCTGTTTTTT. Translation: CASSQDYGELFF.

The CDR3 region is CASSLGAGTDYGYTF. The CDR3 nucleotides are TGTGCCAGCAGCTTAGGGGCCGGGACAGACTATGGCTACACCTTC. The chain couples TRBV7-2 to TRBJ1-2, with 7 bases matching TRBD1. With V trimmed by 1 base and J by 3 bases, 5 bases remained unmatched. This CDR3 region has 15 residues. Germline V lookup: CDR1 SGHTA, CDR2 FQGNSA.

Concerning this clonotype: A junction end diverges from the germline sequence, so it may reflect a read error. CDR3 bases: TGTGCCAGCAGCCAAGTCACGGGAATCCAAGGGACCCAGTACTTC. It codes for CASSQVTGIQGTQYF. The chain uses TRBV3-1 and TRBJ2-5; D is perhaps TRBD2 (5 bases). The CDR3 length is 15 residues. CDR1 and CDR2 (germline): LGHDT, YNNKEL (reference sequence).

The V call is TRBV3-1, the J call TRBJ1-1; D ambiguous. CDR1 is LGHDT and CDR2 is YNNKEL in the germline V gene (reference sequence). CDR3 length: 13 residues. The V end lost 3 bases, the J end lost 3 bases, and 8 bases lay between the germline ends. CDR3: CASSQVRDTEAFF. The CDR3 DNA follows: TGTGCCAGCAGCCAGGTCCGGGACACTGAAGCTTTCTTT.

This clonotype appeared a few times. V gene TRBV18 combines with J gene TRBJ2-7; 10 bases fit TRBD1. CDR1 and CDR2 from the germline V gene are KGHSH and LQKENI. This CDR3 has 15 amino acids. V lost 3 bases and J lost 5; bases outside the gene matches: 7. CDR3 DNA sequence: TGTGCCAGCTCACCCTCGGGACAGGGGACCCACGAGCAGTACTTC. It specifies CASSPSGQGTHEQYF.

The chain carries TRBV5-4 and TRBJ2-7; no reliable D call. V gave up 0 bases and J gave up 1 base, with 11 bases separating them. This CDR3 has 15 amino acids. Germline lookup yields CDR1 SGHNT and CDR2 YYREEE (reference sequence). CDR3 nucleotides: TGTGCCAGCAGCTTGGCCAATACAGCTTCCTACGAGCAGTACTTC. The encoded protein is CASSLANTASYEQYF.

This clonotype was seen only a few times. The rearrangement joins TRBV12-3 or TRBV12-4 to TRBJ1-5, with 7 bases lining up with TRBD1. The V gene end was trimmed by 3 bases and the J gene end by 6 bases; junction bases not matched to a gene: 8. The CDR3 runs 15 residues. The CDR3 DNA reads TGTGCCAGCAGTTTGGTCTCGCAGGGGGGTCAGCCCCAGCATTTT. As protein: CASSLVSQGGQPQHF.

This sequence joins TRBV20-1 and TRBJ2-3, with D possibly TRBD1 on 7 matching bases. CDR3 length: 15 amino acids. Germline V lookup: CDR1 DFQATT, CDR2 SNEGSKA (reference sequence). The ends were cut back, 5 bases at V and 4 bases at J, with 19 bases in the middle. The DNA for the CDR3 is TGCAGTGCTCCTCAAAGACAGGGAGGCGCAGATACGCAGTATTTT. Residues: CSAPQRQGGADTQYF.

The CDR3 DNA sequence: TGCGCCAGCAGCCACCCCGAACCCAACAATGAGCAGTTCTTC. Its translation is CASSHPEPNNEQFF. The V and J genes are TRBV5-1 and TRBJ2-1; D is undetermined. Per the germline V gene, CDR1 is SGHRS and CDR2 is YFSETQ. Trimming removed 4 bases from V and 5 bases from J, with 13 bases in between. CDR3 length: 14 residues.

This clonotype was detected many times. The gene calls are TRBV12-3 or TRBV12-4 and TRBJ2-1; 7 nucleotides align to TRBD1. The CDR3 is made up of 14 amino acids. Trimming at V came to 6 bases and at J to 8 bases, leaving 10 bases not matched to a gene. CDR3 loop: CASSPRQGLDEQFF. CDR3 in DNA: TGTGCCAGCAGCCCGAGACAGGGATTGGATGAGCAGTTCTTC.

This clonotype was counted only a few times. This sequence joins TRBV6-6 and TRBJ2-7; D remains unclear. Germline-derived CDR1 and CDR2 are MNHNY and SVGAGI (reference sequence). V was trimmed by 0 bases and J by 1 base, leaving 7 bases between them. This CDR3 is 14 amino acids long. CDR3 sequence reads: CASSYSTTSYEQYV. CDR3 bases: TGTGCCAGCAGTTACTCGACAACTTCCTACGAGCAGTACGTC.

This clonotype was detected only a few times. The V gene is TRBV12-5, the J gene TRBJ2-3; possible D gene TRBD1, 6 bases. V was shortened by 1 base and J by 0 bases, with 23 bases between the two germline ends. Germline CDR1 is LGHNT and CDR2 is FRNRAP. The CDR3 covers 20 residues. CDR3 residues: CASGLGPRQDGFPSTDTQYF. In nucleotides, the CDR3 is TGTGCTAGTGGTTTGGGACCGCGACAGGACGGATTTCCTAGCACAGATACGCAGTATTTT.

This clonotype was counted at least ten times. This chain joins TRBV9 and TRBJ2-3; D may match TRBD1 or TRBD2 (6 bases each). CDR1 is SGDLS, CDR2 YYNGEE, per germline. The CDR3 consists of 16 residues. V gave up 1 base and J gave up 4 bases, with 16 bases separating them. DNA for the CDR3: TGTGCCAGCAGCGTATTCCCAGGGGAGGTTGCAGATACGCAGTATTTT. Its translation is CASSVFPGEVADTQYF.